This passage covers 15 T cell receptor beta chains from one sample sequenced in a study of T cells in localized non-small cell lung cancer. Only in-frame clones appear in the TCRdb table, and some are missing; sequencing was by immunoSEQ multiplex PCR. The table records around 130,000 clones, roughly 90% of them present only once. The sequencing used peripheral blood, collected before any cancer treatment. The source of these receptors is a female donor at least 60 years old with stage I lung adenocarcinoma.

Concerning this clone: Distinct nucleotide sequences in the sample also encode this CDR3. V gene TRBV9 combines with J gene TRBJ1-2; tentatively, D is TRBD1 (6 bases). Germline assignment: CDR1 SGDLS and CDR2 YYNGEE. CDR3 size: 13 residues. V was cut by 3 bases and J by 4 bases, with 10 bases left in between. The CDR3 reads CASSEQGTYGYTF. The CDR3 DNA reads TGTGCCAGCAGCGAGCAGGGGACCTATGGCTACACCTTC.

The chain carries TRBV29-1 and TRBJ1-5; weak D call: TRBD1 (6 bases). Trimming pared 1 base from V and 4 bases from J, leaving 8 bases between. This CDR3 contains 13 residues. CDR1 and CDR2 (germline): SQVTM, ANQGSEA. CDR3 bases: TGCAGCGTTGAAGGAGGGGGAAATCAGCCCCAGCATTTT. Translated: CSVEGGGNQPQHF.

The chain joins TRBV10-3 to TRBJ2-7; 10 bases are shared with TRBD1. V was pared by 2 bases and J by 7 bases, with 5 bases of the junction left unmatched. Looked up from germline, CDR1 is ENHRY and CDR2 is SYGVKD. This CDR3 is built from 14 residues. DNA for the CDR3: TGTGCCATCAGTGAGGGGACAGGGGCTTTAGAGCAGTACTTC. Protein product: CAISEGTGALEQYF.

The chain is built from TRBV19 and TRBJ2-7; D is uncertain. CDR3 length: 15 residues. V lost 6 bases and J 1 base, leaving 16 bases between the germline ends. Germline V CDR1 and CDR2: LNHDA, SQIVND (reference sequence). The CDR3 here is CASSPPGKVSYEQYF. CDR3 nucleotides: TGTGCCAGTAGCCCCCCTGGTAAAGTGTCCTACGAGCAGTACTTC.

The J gene is TRBJ1-1, the V gene TRBV5-1; D gene unclear. Deletions cut 2 bases from V and 1 base from J, with 6 bases between. CDR3 length: 13 residues. Germline V lookup: CDR1 SGHRS, CDR2 YFSETQ. CDR3 in amino acids: CASSFAGNTEAFF. The CDR3 nucleotides are TGCGCCAGCAGCTTTGCGGGGAACACTGAAGCTTTCTTT.

The CDR3 here is CASSLGAMGRLSYEQYF. The CDR3, as DNA: TGTGCCAGCAGTTTGGGGGCCATGGGACGGCTTTCCTACGAGCAGTACTTC. The chain employs TRBV27 and TRBJ2-7; D perhaps matches TRBD1 (6 bases). Germline CDR1 reads MNHEY; CDR2 reads SMNVEV (reference sequence). The CDR3 extends over 17 amino acids. Trimming shortened V by 3 bases and J by 1 base, and 19 bases separated the two germline ends.

The chain joins TRBV19 to TRBJ2-1, with 9 bases aligning to TRBD2. Germline CDR1 and CDR2: LNHDA and SQIVND (reference sequence). V trimming: 4 bases; J trimming: 8 bases; junction bases outside the gene matches: 6. This CDR3 comprises 14 residues. For the CDR3, the DNA is TGTGCCAGTAGTAACCTAGCGGGATATGATGAGCAGTTCTTC. Residues: CASSNLAGYDEQFF.

The chain couples TRBV19 to TRBJ2-6; no clear D. Germline V gene lookup returns CDR1 LNHDA and CDR2 SQIVND (reference sequence). The V end lost 3 bases, the J end lost 1 base, and 10 bases lay between the germline ends. The CDR3 contains 16 residues. The DNA of the CDR3 is TGTGCCAGTAGTATTTTGGGGTTTTCTGGGGCCAACGTCCTGACTTTC. As protein: CASSILGFSGANVLTF.

This clone has more than one count but fewer than ten. The chain carries TRBV19 and TRBJ2-3, with TRBD1 as a possible D gene (5 bases). V lost 7 bases, J lost 2 bases, and 13 bases lay in between. Germline V CDR1 and CDR2: LNHDA, SQIVND (reference sequence). The CDR3 sequence is 14 residues long. In DNA form, the CDR3 reads TGTGCCAGTAAAGACAGCTCTTACACAGATACGCAGTATTTT. Translation: CASKDSSYTDTQYF.

The chain joins TRBV10-3 to TRBJ1-4; D is undetermined. Germline CDR1 reads ENHRY; CDR2 reads SYGVKD. Trimming removed 3 bases from V and 12 bases from J, with 20 bases in between. The CDR3 has 15 residues. In nucleotides, the CDR3 is TGTGCCATCAGTGATGGGGTGCGGGGATCGCGGGAACTGTTTTTT. The encoded protein is CAISDGVRGSRELFF.

The chain couples TRBV28 to TRBJ1-5; D uncertain. CDR3 length: 12 residues. Trimming removed 8 bases at V and 4 bases at J, with 9 bases between. Germline loops: CDR1 MDHEN, CDR2 SYDVKM. This chain's CDR3 is CASGEGNQPQHF. The CDR3 region has the DNA TGTGCCAGCGGCGAGGGAAATCAGCCCCAGCATTTT.

The chain carries TRBV10-1 and TRBJ2-3; D perhaps matches TRBD2 (6 bases). The CDR3 contains 15 residues. Germline V gene lookup returns CDR1 WNHNN and CDR2 SYGVQD (reference sequence). V was trimmed by 6 bases and J by 7 bases, leaving 20 bases between them. The CDR3 here is CASSLIADLGNTQYF. The CDR3 DNA sequence: TGCGCCAGCAGCCTTATAGCGGATCTAGGGAATACGCAGTATTTT.

V is TRBV29-1 and J is TRBJ2-6; D gene ambiguous. Per the germline V gene, CDR1 is SQVTM and CDR2 is ANQGSEA. This CDR3 is 12 amino acids long. The CDR3 nucleotides are TGCTCCTGTGTGACTGGGGCCAACGTCCTGACTTTC. It yields the protein CSCVTGANVLTF.

In DNA form, the CDR3 reads TGTGCCAGCAGTAGTCTAGAGAGCTACGAGCAGTACTTC. Translation gives CASSSLESYEQYF. The chain recombines TRBV28 with TRBJ2-7, with D unclear. The germline V gene encodes CDR1 MDHEN and CDR2 SYDVKM. CDR3 length: 13 residues. Trimming left V 5 bases short and J 3 bases short, with 11 bases between. Combining the CDR3 with reference TRBV28 and TRBJ2-7 gives the whole variable domain DVKVTQSSRYLVKRTGEKVFLECVQDMDHENMFWYRQDPGLGLRLIYFSYDVKMKEKGDIPEGYSVSREKKERFSLILESASTNQTSMYLCASSSLESYEQYFGPGTRLTVT.

Regarding this clone: Other nucleotide sequences from this sample produce the same CDR3. CDR3: CASSPGQETQYF. CDR3 coding DNA: TGCGCCAGCAGCCCGGGCCAAGAGACCCAGTACTTC. The chain combines TRBV5-1 with TRBJ2-5; D gene uncertain. Trimming removed 4 bases from V and 1 base from J, with 5 bases in between. The CDR3 covers 12 residues. Per the germline V gene, CDR1 is SGHRS and CDR2 is YFSETQ.